A selection of T cell receptor beta chains follows, all from one sample in a study of Ad26.COV2.S vaccination and SARS-CoV-2 variants. TCRdb's table, derived via immunoSEQ multiplex PCR, lists solely in-frame clones and lacks some. Of about 350,000 clones in the sample, roughly 89% were seen once. Sample: peripheral blood, taken in a trial of Ad26.COV2.S vaccine versus placebo. All receptors derive from a person aged 18-60 years who received the Ad26.COV2.S COVID-19 vaccine or a placebo. Both conserved end residues are part of each CDR3. The D gene is left open where the match is weak. Expanded clones are given a class, and other clones once, few, many or no size at all.

d_call,j_call,clone_size,v_call,cdr3_nt,cdr3_aa
-,TRBJ2-2,-,TRBV11-3,TGTGCCAGCAGCTCCCAGTTGGGCGGGGAGCTGTTTTTT,CASSSQLGGELFF
TRBD1,TRBJ1-4,-,TRBV10-2,TGCGCCAGCAGACACGGACAGGGGCCCGTAGGAATTGCTAATGAAAAACTGTTTTTT,CASRHGQGPVGIANEKLFF
-,TRBJ2-1,-,TRBV2,TGTGCCGCGAGTGGGATGGCAAGGGATGAGCAGTTCTTC,CAASGMARDEQFF
TRBD1,TRBJ2-3,-,TRBV13,TGTGCCAGCAGCTACCGACAGGGGGCGCTTGATACGCAGTATTTT,CASSYRQGALDTQYF
-,TRBJ1-4,-,TRBV13,TGTGCCAGCAGCTTAGGGCCCCGAGGGGAAAAACTGTTTTTT,CASSLGPRGEKLFF
-,TRBJ1-4,-,TRBV6-2/TRBV6-3,TGTGCCAGCAGTTACGGCAGGCGTAATGAAAAACTGTTTTTT,CASSYGRRNEKLFF
-,TRBJ1-1,-,TRBV5-1,TGCGCCAGCCGAAAGGATATGAACACTGAAGCTTTCTTT,CASRKDMNTEAFF
-,TRBJ1-2,-,TRBV3-1/TRBV3-2,TGTGCCAGCAGCCGACAGAATTTGAACTATGGCTACACCTTC,CASSRQNLNYGYTF
-,TRBJ1-2,-,TRBV6-5,TGTGCCAGCAGAATACCGGGACCCTATGGCTACACCTTC,CASRIPGPYGYTF
-,TRBJ2-2,-,TRBV7-2,TGTGCCAGCTCGAGGGACGCATCGAACACCGGGGAGCTGTTTTTT,CASSRDASNTGELFF
-,TRBJ2-7,-,TRBV29-1,TGCAGCGTAAGAAAATCAAGGGACTACGAGCAGTACTTC,CSVRKSRDYEQYF
-,TRBJ1-1,-,TRBV6-5,TGTGCCAGCAGTTACCGCGGGGTTCGGGACACTGAAGCTTTCTTT,CASSYRGVRDTEAFF
TRBD1,TRBJ1-5,-,TRBV28,TGTGCCAGCAGTACAGGGGGCGCTCAGAATCAGCCCCAGCATTTT,CASSTGGAQNQPQHF
TRBD2,TRBJ2-1,-,TRBV4-1,TGCGCCAGCAGCCAGCGACTAGCGGGGTTGTCCGACAATGAGCAGTTCTTC,CASSQRLAGLSDNEQFF
TRBD1,TRBJ2-2,-,TRBV5-6,TGTGCCAGCAGCTACAGGGGCAACACCGGGGAGCTGTTTTTT,CASSYRGNTGELFF
TRBD2,TRBJ2-1,-,TRBV19,TGTGCCAGTAGTTCCACCGGACTAGCGCTTTACAATGAGCAGTTCTTC,CASSSTGLALYNEQFF
TRBD2,TRBJ2-1,once,TRBV30,TGTGCCTGGAGTTCTAGCGGGAAGTCGAATGAGCAGTTCTTC,CAWSSSGKSNEQFF
-,TRBJ1-1,-,TRBV29-1,TGCAGCGTTGTCACAGGGACGAACACTGAAGCTTTCTTT,CSVVTGTNTEAFF
-,TRBJ1-6,-,TRBV5-6,TGTGCCAGCAGCTCAAACGGGCGCTCCTATAATTCACCCCTCCACTTT,CASSSNGRSYNSPLHF
-,TRBJ2-7,-,TRBV11-2,TGTGCCAGCAGCTTAGAAGTCGGGTCCTACGAGCAGTACTTC,CASSLEVGSYEQYF
TRBD1,TRBJ2-2,-,TRBV19,TGTGCCAGTAGTGAGGACAGGCGGAACACCGGGGAGCTGTTTTTT,CASSEDRRNTGELFF
TRBD1,TRBJ2-1,-,TRBV4-2,TGTGCCAGCAGAGACAGGGGGCAAAATGAGCAGTTCTTC,CASRDRGQNEQFF
-,TRBJ1-3,-,TRBV7-6,TGTGCCAGCAGCTTAAGTAACACCTACTCTGGAAACACCATATATTTT,CASSLSNTYSGNTIYF
-,TRBJ2-1,-,TRBV15,TGTGCCACCAGCAGAGCACTAGAGCCATACAATGAGCAGTTCTTC,CATSRALEPYNEQFF
TRBD2,TRBJ2-1,-,TRBV27,TGTGCCAGCAGTCAGACTAGCGGGCACTACAATGAGCAGTTCTTC,CASSQTSGHYNEQFF
-,TRBJ2-7,-,TRBV7-9,TGTGCCAGCAGCCCCGACAACTCCTACGAGCAGTACTTC,CASSPDNSYEQYF
-,TRBJ1-2,-,TRBV28,TGTGCCAGCAGTTTACTCCGGAGGGATGGCTACACCTTC,CASSLLRRDGYTF
-,TRBJ1-1,-,TRBV6-1,TGTGCCAGCAGTGAAGCTCTCGGGGGGGGACGCACTGAAGCTTTCTTT,CASSEALGGGRTEAFF
TRBD2,TRBJ2-3,-,TRBV27,TGTGCCAGCGTCCTTAAAGCGGGATGGAGCACAGATACGCAGTATTTT,CASVLKAGWSTDTQYF
-,TRBJ1-1,-,TRBV5-1,TGCGCCAGCAGCTTGGGCGTTCTGGGGGAGTCAATGAACACTGAAGCTTTCTTT,CASSLGVLGESMNTEAFF
-,TRBJ2-7,few,TRBV2,TGTGCCAGCGGCGTTGGGATTCACATCGAGCAGTACTTC,CASGVGIHIEQYF
-,TRBJ1-1,-,TRBV28,TGTGCCAGCAGTAAGATAAGGGTGAACACTGAAGCTTTCTTT,CASSKIRVNTEAFF
-,TRBJ1-4,-,TRBV5-6,TGTGCCAGCAGCTTGTTTCAGGTGACAAATGAAAAACTGTTTTTT,CASSLFQVTNEKLFF
-,TRBJ2-1,-,TRBV15,TGTGCCACCAGCAGAGATGGAGCTAGTAGCGGTGAGCAGTTCTTC,CATSRDGASSGEQFF
TRBD1,TRBJ1-4,-,TRBV2,TGTGCCAGCAGTGACAGGGGGCCTAATGAAAAACTGTTTTTT,CASSDRGPNEKLFF
TRBD1,TRBJ1-6,-,TRBV5-6,TGTGCCAGCATCTTACGACAGGGGCGATGGTCACCCCTCCACTTT,CASILRQGRWSPLHF
TRBD2,TRBJ2-3,-,TRBV25-1,TGTGCCAGCAGTGGTTGGACTAGCGGGAGGTGGGATACGCAGTATTTT,CASSGWTSGRWDTQYF
TRBD1,TRBJ2-1,-,TRBV7-9,TGTGCCAGCAGCTTGCCCCCCCTACAGGGGCCAAACGAGTTCTTC,CASSLPPLQGPNEFF
-,TRBJ1-2,-,TRBV27,TGTGCCAGCAGTTTTCTTGAGGGGTATGGCTACACCTTC,CASSFLEGYGYTF
-,TRBJ1-3,-,TRBV7-8,TGTGCCAGCAGCTTAGGAGCGGACACCATATATTTT,CASSLGADTIYF
TRBD2,TRBJ2-5,-,TRBV2,TGTGCCAGCAGTGAACTAGGACTAGCGGGAGGGTCAGAGACCCAGTACTTC,CASSELGLAGGSETQYF
-,TRBJ2-2,-,TRBV12-3/TRBV12-4,TGTGCCAGCAGGCCCGCGGACACCGGGGAGCTGTTTTTT,CASRPADTGELFF
-,TRBJ2-7,-,TRBV7-8,TGTGCCAGCAGCCATCGTCGGGCTCAGAGCTCCTACGAGCAGTACTTC,CASSHRRAQSSYEQYF
-,TRBJ1-4,-,TRBV11-2,TGTGCCAGCAGCTTACGGGGAGGCGAAAAACTGTTTTTT,CASSLRGGEKLFF
TRBD1,TRBJ1-1,-,TRBV28,TGTGCCAGCAGTCAGGGGACAGGTGAGAACACTGAAGCTTTCTTT,CASSQGTGENTEAFF